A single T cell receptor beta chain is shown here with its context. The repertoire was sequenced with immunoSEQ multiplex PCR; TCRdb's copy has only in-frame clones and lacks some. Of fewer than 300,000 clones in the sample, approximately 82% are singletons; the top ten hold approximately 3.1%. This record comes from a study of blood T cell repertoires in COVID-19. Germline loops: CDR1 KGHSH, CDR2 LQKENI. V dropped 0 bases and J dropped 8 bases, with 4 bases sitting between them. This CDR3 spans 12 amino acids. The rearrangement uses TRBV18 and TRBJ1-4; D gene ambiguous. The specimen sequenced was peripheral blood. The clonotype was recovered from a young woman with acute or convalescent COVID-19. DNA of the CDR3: TGTGCCAGCTCACCACCGGCCGAAAAACTGTTTTTT. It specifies CASSPPAEKLFF.